The 10 T cell receptor beta chains listed next were all sequenced from one sample in a study of cytomegalovirus exposure and HLA in healthy donors. PCR primers comprised 60 Vbeta and 13 Jbeta primers. Here immunoSEQ multiplex PCR was the method, and the copy in TCRdb shows in-frame clones only, minus some. This sample yields over 85,000 clones, of which 79% are seen a single time; under 4% belongs to the top ten. The sequenced sample was PBMCs. The receptors derive from a woman aged 35 to 49 in good health and CMV-seronegative.

This chain uses TRBV28 with TRBJ1-4, with D unresolved. Germline V gene sequence: CDR1 MDHEN, CDR2 SYDVKM. Trimming left V 8 bases short and J 2 bases short, with 21 bases between. The CDR3 contains 17 residues. The CDR3 sequence: CASLGIETTGTNEKLFF. The CDR3, as DNA: TGTGCCAGCCTGGGAATAGAGACAACGGGGACTAATGAAAAACTGTTTTTT.

J is TRBJ1-2 and V is TRBV7-9; D is undetermined. The CDR3 runs 15 residues. Germline-derived CDR1 and CDR2 are SEHNR and FQNEAQ (reference sequence). V dropped 7 bases and J dropped 2 bases, with 17 bases sitting between them. As DNA, the CDR3 is TGTGCCAGCATCTTGGTGGCAAATCAGAACTATGGCTACACCTTC. Translating it yields CASILVANQNYGYTF.

The V call is TRBV19, the J call TRBJ1-6; a weak D match, TRBD1 (6 bases). With 4 bases removed from V and 9 bases from J, the gap between germline ends came to 10 bases. The CDR3 totals 13 residues. Germline V CDR1 and CDR2: LNHDA, SQIVND (reference sequence). CDR3 in amino acids: CASSSEQGSPLHF. CDR3 coding DNA: TGTGCCAGTAGTAGCGAACAGGGTTCACCCCTCCACTTT.

In its sample, this clone was seen a few times. This rearrangement joins TRBV30 to TRBJ1-1, with 8 bases identical to TRBD1. The CDR3 covers 14 residues. The germline CDR1 and CDR2 sequences are GTSNPN and SVGIG (reference sequence). V lost 2 bases to trimming and J lost 0 bases; unmatched junction nucleotides: 2. In DNA, the CDR3 is TGTGCCTGGAGTAGGACAGGGATGAACACTGAAGCTTTCTTT. It yields the protein CAWSRTGMNTEAFF. The full variable domain, with the rest looked up from reference TRBV30 and TRBJ1-1, is SQTIHQWPATLVQPVGSPLSLECTVEGTSNPNLYWYRQAAGRGLQLLFYSVGIGQISSEVPQNLSASRPQDRQFILSSKKLLLSDSGFYLCAWSRTGMNTEAFFGQGTRLTVV.

The genes are TRBV27 and TRBJ2-1; 8 nucleotides agree with TRBD1. The germline CDR1 and CDR2 sequences are MNHEY and SMNVEV (reference sequence). The V segment lost 1 base and the J segment 7 bases; nucleotides outside the gene matches: 12. CDR3 length equals 17 residues. The CDR3 region has the DNA TGTGCCAGCAGTTTATTGGAGGGGACAGGTTATGGGAATGAGCAGTTCTTC. Translated, it gives CASSLLEGTGYGNEQFF.

The chain has TRBV19 and TRBJ1-1; D gene unclear. The ends were cut back, 3 bases at V and 0 bases at J, with 8 bases in the middle. Germline-derived CDR1 and CDR2 are LNHDA and SQIVND (reference sequence). The CDR3 loop spans 14 amino acids. Here the CDR3 DNA reads TGTGCCAGTAGTATCGACTTCATGAACACTGAAGCTTTCTTT. It specifies CASSIDFMNTEAFF.

The chain couples TRBV5-4 to TRBJ2-1, with 10 bases matching TRBD2. J lost 4 bases, V lost 2 bases, and 3 bases had no gene match. The CDR3 covers 15 residues. Looked up from germline, CDR1 is SGHNT and CDR2 is YYREEE (reference sequence). The CDR3 coding sequence is TGTGCCAGCAGCTTAAGCGGGGGGGCGTACAATGAGCAGTTCTTC. Residues: CASSLSGGAYNEQFF. The full variable domain, completed using reference TRBV5-4 and TRBJ2-1, is ETGVTQSPTHLIKTRGQQVTLRCSSQSGHNTVSWYQQALGQGPQFIFQYYREEENGRGNFPPRFSGLQFPNYSSELNVNALELDDSALYLCASSLSGGAYNEQFFGPGTRLTVL.

The chain has TRBV7-2 and TRBJ1-3; D not resolved. Germline V lookup: CDR1 SGHTA, CDR2 FQGNSA. The CDR3 contains 12 residues. V lost 5 bases and J 4 bases, leaving 6 bases between the germline ends. DNA of the CDR3: TGTGCCAGCAGCCCGGGGGGAAACACCATATATTTT. This codes for CASSPGGNTIYF.

The table lists this clone with a few counts. V gene TRBV9 combines with J gene TRBJ1-1; D ambiguous. The germline V and J ends were trimmed by 0 bases and 0 bases, with 9 bases remaining between them. The CDR3 is 15 residues long. The germline CDR1 and CDR2 sequences are SGDLS and YYNGEE. The CDR3 DNA is TGTGCCAGCAGCGTAGGGTCCGGTCTGAACACTGAAGCTTTCTTT. This codes for CASSVGSGLNTEAFF. Using reference TRBV9 and TRBJ1-1 for the parts outside the CDR3, the full variable domain is DSGVTQTPKHLITATGQRVTLRCSPRSGDLSVYWYQQSLDQGLQFLIQYYNGEERAKGNILERFSAQQFPDLHSELNLSSLELGDSALYFCASSVGSGLNTEAFFGQGTRLTVV.

The rearrangement links TRBV4-3 to TRBJ2-7, with D tentatively TRBD2 (6 bases). The CDR3 is 15 residues long. The V end lost 0 bases, the J end lost 4 bases, and 13 bases lay between the germline ends. Germline V CDR1 and CDR2: LGHNA, YSLEER. The CDR3 DNA follows: TGCGCCAGCAGCCAAGATCTTGGGGGGTCTTACGAGCAGTACTTC. Translation: CASSQDLGGSYEQYF.